These 31 T cell receptor beta chains share one sample of origin, sequenced in a study of cytomegalovirus exposure and HLA in healthy donors. PCR primers comprised 60 Vbeta and 13 Jbeta primers. Profiled with immunoSEQ multiplex PCR; TCRdb holds only in-frame clones, not every one. The sample has fewer than 100,000 clones; roughly 75% are singletons. Sequencing was carried out using PBMCs. These receptors were collected from a woman in her sixties or seventies in good health and CMV-seronegative.

This clone occurred a few times. The chain joins TRBV9 to TRBJ2-7; TRBD1 matches 7 bases. This CDR3 has 14 residues. In germline, CDR1 is SGDLS, CDR2 YYNGEE. The V and J ends lost 0 bases and 3 bases, in that order; junction bases with no gene match: 3. The CDR3 nucleotides read TGTGCCAGCAGCGTAGGGACAGGTGACTACGAGCAGTACTTC. This translates into CASSVGTGDYEQYF.

This chain uses TRBV10-1 with TRBJ2-3; D remains ambiguous. The V and J ends lost 6 bases and 0 bases respectively, with 4 bases between them. The germline CDR1 and CDR2 sequences are WNHNN and SYGVQD (reference sequence). The CDR3 consists of 12 residues. CDR3 sequence reads: CASSSSTDTQYF. The CDR3, as DNA: TGCGCCAGCAGCTCTAGCACAGATACGCAGTATTTT.

This clone was seen once. The J gene is TRBJ2-7, the V gene TRBV7-9; 12 nucleotides agree with TRBD2. Per the germline V gene, CDR1 is SEHNR and CDR2 is FQNEAQ (reference sequence). The CDR3 runs to 16 residues. The V and J ends lost 1 base and 5 bases, in that order; junction bases with no gene match: 6. The CDR3 nucleotides read TGTGCCAGCAGCTTAGGACTAGCGGGAGTTCGCCACGAGCAGTACTTC. This sequence encodes CASSLGLAGVRHEQYF. Using reference TRBV7-9 and TRBJ2-7 for the parts outside the CDR3, the full variable domain is DTGVSQNPRHKITKRGQNVTFRCDPISEHNRLYWYRQTLGQGPEFLTYFQNEAQLEKSRLLSDRFSAERPKGSFSTLEIQRTEQGDSAMYLCASSLGLAGVRHEQYFGPGTRLTVT.

This chain connects TRBV27 to TRBJ2-7, with D hard to call. Germline CDR1 and CDR2: MNHEY and SMNVEV (reference sequence). With 3 bases removed from V and 3 bases from J, the gap between germline ends came to 9 bases. This CDR3 comprises 13 residues. The CDR3 DNA reads as TGTGCCAGCAGTTTCGGAGCCAGCTACGAGCAGTACTTC. It translates to CASSFGASYEQYF.

This clone has just a few counts. The chain combines TRBV5-4 with TRBJ1-2; D gene uncertain. The CDR3 is made up of 13 amino acids. In germline, CDR1 is SGHNT, CDR2 YYREEE (reference sequence). The germline V and J ends were trimmed by 4 bases and 4 bases, with 11 bases remaining between them. The CDR3 spells CASSPQKGYGYTF. CDR3 coding DNA: TGTGCCAGCAGCCCACAGAAAGGCTATGGCTACACCTTC.

The genes are TRBV7-9 and TRBJ1-2; D remains unclear. Germline values: CDR1 SEHNR, CDR2 FQNEAQ (reference sequence). The CDR3 spans 13 residues. V gave up 5 bases and J gave up 4 bases, with 11 bases separating them. CDR3 coding DNA: TGTGCCAGCAGCGATTCCTTTAGCTATGGCTACACCTTC. Amino acid sequence: CASSDSFSYGYTF.

The J gene is TRBJ1-5, the V gene TRBV28; the match to TRBD1 covers 7 bases. Germline V gene lookup returns CDR1 MDHEN and CDR2 SYDVKM. The ends lost 5 bases at V and 5 bases at J; junction bases unmatched: 6. CDR3 length equals 14 residues. The CDR3 loop is CASSPGGGYQPQHF. The CDR3 DNA follows: TGTGCCAGCAGTCCTGGAGGGGGCTATCAGCCCCAGCATTTT.

This clone was seen a handful of times. The V call is TRBV14, the J call TRBJ1-2; tentatively, D is TRBD1 (6 bases). This CDR3 comprises 13 residues. Germline lookup yields CDR1 SGHDN and CDR2 FVKESK. With 4 bases removed from V and 8 bases from J, the gap between germline ends came to 14 bases. CDR3 nucleotide sequence: TGTGCCAGCAGCCCCTACAGGGTCGGAGGCTACACCTTC. As protein: CASSPYRVGGYTF.

The V gene is TRBV13, the J gene TRBJ1-2, with D possibly TRBD1 on 5 matching bases. Trimming left V 3 bases short and J 4 bases short, with 9 bases between. This CDR3 is built from 13 residues. Germline values: CDR1 PRHDT, CDR2 FYEKMQ (reference sequence). The CDR3 DNA reads as TGTGCCAGCAGCTTCGGGCAGGGCTATGGCTACACCTTC. Translated, it gives CASSFGQGYGYTF.

V usage is TRBV10-3 and J usage is TRBJ2-3; 7 bases match TRBD2. CDR1 ENHRY and CDR2 SYGVKD come from the germline V gene. Trimming cost V 8 bases and J 5 bases; bases outside gene matches: 16. This CDR3 is built from 16 residues. The CDR3 DNA follows: TGTGCCATCCTCGAGAGGGTAGCGGGCATGGTAGATACGCAGTATTTT. Translating gives CAILERVAGMVDTQYF.

The J gene is TRBJ1-1, the V gene TRBV28; the D gene is possibly TRBD1 (5 bases). CDR3 length: 15 residues. Germline CDR1 and CDR2: MDHEN and SYDVKM. Trimming took off 7 bases at V and 1 base at J, with 16 bases between the two ends. CDR3 coding DNA: TGTGCCAGCACCACTAGCGGCAGGGCGAACACTGAAGCTTTCTTT. Amino acids: CASTTSGRANTEAFF.

The rearrangement links TRBV28 to TRBJ1-5; tentative D call: TRBD1 (6 bases). The CDR3 contains 14 residues. Germline CDR1 is MDHEN and CDR2 is SYDVKM. Trimming shortened V by 7 bases and J by 8 bases, and 18 bases separated the two germline ends. For the CDR3, the DNA is TGTGCCAGCATAGTATCAGGGGTCGGGAAGCCCCAGCATTTT. This codes for CASIVSGVGKPQHF.

The gene calls are TRBV6-1 and TRBJ2-5; 9 bases fit TRBD1. V shed 6 bases, J shed 5 bases, and the junction held 10 bases outside the gene matches. The CDR3 totals 15 residues. Per the germline V gene, CDR1 is MNHNS and CDR2 is SASEGT. Written as DNA, the CDR3 is TGTGCCAGCAGCCTGGGACAGGGAAGTTGGGAGACCCAGTACTTC. Translating gives CASSLGQGSWETQYF.

This clone was detected only a few times. V usage is TRBV5-1 and J usage is TRBJ2-3; D uncertain. CDR1 is SGHRS and CDR2 is YFSETQ in the germline V gene. Trimming pared 1 base from V and 2 bases from J, leaving 8 bases between. This CDR3 has 14 amino acids. Written as DNA, the CDR3 is TGCGCCAGCAGCTTGTCAGGAACCACAGATACGCAGTATTTT. Residues: CASSLSGTTDTQYF.

The V and J genes are TRBV7-8 and TRBJ2-7; 7 nucleotides agree with TRBD2. The V and J ends lost 0 bases and 3 bases, in that order; junction bases with no gene match: 2. The CDR3 has 14 residues. The V gene's germline CDR1 is SGHVS and CDR2 FQNEAQ. Here the CDR3 reads CASSLAAGDYEQYF. CDR3 nucleotide sequence: TGTGCCAGCAGCTTAGCGGCGGGAGACTACGAGCAGTACTTC.

This chain links TRBV7-2 with TRBJ2-5; the D is unclear. The CDR3 is 13 amino acids. Germline CDR1 is SGHTA and CDR2 is FQGNSA. V was pared by 7 bases and J by 2 bases, with 11 bases between. CDR3 protein: CASNLLVQETQYF. The CDR3 region has the DNA TGTGCCAGCAACCTACTGGTACAAGAGACCCAGTACTTC.

This sequence joins TRBV30 and TRBJ2-3, with 7 bases that match TRBD2. J lost 6 bases, V lost 0 bases, and 3 bases had no gene match. The germline gives CDR1 GTSNPN, CDR2 SVGIG (reference sequence). The CDR3 covers 13 residues. The CDR3 protein is CAWSVLARDTQYF. CDR3 coding DNA: TGTGCCTGGAGTGTACTAGCGCGGGATACGCAGTATTTT. The whole variable domain, remainder taken from reference TRBV30 and TRBJ2-3, is SQTIHQWPATLVQPVGSPLSLECTVEGTSNPNLYWYRQAAGRGLQLLFYSVGIGQISSEVPQNLSASRPQDRQFILSSKKLLLSDSGFYLCAWSVLARDTQYFGPGTRLTVL.

The chain combines TRBV18 with TRBJ2-1; 7 bases fit TRBD1. The CDR3 totals 15 residues. The V segment lost 3 bases and the J segment 3 bases; nucleotides outside the gene matches: 5. Germline-derived CDR1 and CDR2 are KGHSH and LQKENI. The CDR3 protein is CASSPRQGDYNEQFF. CDR3 nucleotides: TGTGCCAGCTCACCTCGACAGGGAGACTACAATGAGCAGTTCTTC.

This chain uses TRBV29-1 with TRBJ2-7; unclear D gene. The CDR3 has 13 amino acids. Per the germline V gene, CDR1 is SQVTM and CDR2 is ANQGSEA. V was shortened by 4 bases and J by 4 bases, with 14 bases between the two germline ends. CDR3 coding DNA: TGCAGCGTTGGAGACTCCTTCCTTTACGAGCAGTACTTC. It yields the protein CSVGDSFLYEQYF.

The chain couples TRBV5-1 to TRBJ2-3; 8 nucleotides line up with TRBD2. The germline V gene encodes CDR1 SGHRS and CDR2 YFSETQ. The CDR3 loop spans 14 amino acids. After removal of 5 bases from V and 1 base from J, the junction contained 3 bases not matched to a gene. CDR3 nucleotides: TGCGCCAGCAGATCGGGACTAGGCACAGATACGCAGTATTTT. It is translated as CASRSGLGTDTQYF.

This sequence joins TRBV5-1 and TRBJ1-6; TRBD1 is a possible D gene (6 bases). There are 14 residues in the CDR3. Looked up from germline, CDR1 is SGHRS and CDR2 is YFSETQ. Trimming removed 4 bases at V and 7 bases at J, with 12 bases between. The CDR3 sequence is CASSPDRENSPLHF. CDR3 coding DNA: TGCGCCAGCAGCCCGGACAGAGAAAATTCACCCCTCCACTTT.

This clone was counted between two and nine times. The J gene is TRBJ2-1, the V gene TRBV5-6; possibly TRBD1 for D (6 bases). The V gene lost 5 bases and the J gene lost 4 bases, with 19 bases spanning the gap. CDR1 is SGHDT and CDR2 is YYEEEE in the germline V gene. CDR3 length: 16 amino acids. CDR3 in amino acids: CASSRPLQGDYNEQFF. The DNA for the CDR3 is TGTGCCAGCAGTCGACCATTACAGGGAGATTACAATGAGCAGTTCTTC.

The rearrangement joins TRBV15 to TRBJ1-4; no clear D. Trimming left V 3 bases short and J 4 bases short, with 12 bases between. Germline-derived CDR1 and CDR2 are LNHNV and YYDKDF (reference sequence). The CDR3 has 15 amino acids. This CDR3 reads CATSSFSGNNEKLFF. For the CDR3, the DNA is TGTGCCACCAGCAGTTTTTCGGGGAATAATGAAAAACTGTTTTTT. Drawing the rest from reference TRBV15 and TRBJ1-4, the complete variable domain is DAMVIQNPRYQVTQFGKPVTLSCSQTLNHNVMYWYQQKSSQAPKLLFHYYDKDFNNEADTPDNFQSRRPNTSFCFLDIRSPGLGDTAMYLCATSSFSGNNEKLFFGSGTQLSVL.

The chain has TRBV6-5 and TRBJ1-3, with D unclear. Trimming shortened V by 3 bases and J by 0 bases, and 3 bases separated the two germline ends. The CDR3 is 13 residues long. The germline V gene has CDR1 MNHEY and CDR2 SVGAGI. CDR3 region: CASSYSSGNTIYF. The CDR3, as DNA: TGTGCCAGCAGTTATAGCTCTGGAAACACCATATATTTT.

J is TRBJ1-1 and V is TRBV2, with D hard to call. The V gene lost 1 base and the J gene lost 3 bases, with 6 bases spanning the gap. This CDR3 spans 13 amino acids. Germline lookup yields CDR1 SNHLY and CDR2 FYNNEI. CDR3 DNA sequence: TGTGCCAGCAGTGAAGGGCAACACACTGAAGCTTTCTTT. As protein: CASSEGQHTEAFF.

The CDR3 DNA reads TGTGCCATCAGTAGCGGTAACGACGAGCAGTACTTC. Amino acids: CAISSGNDEQYF. The chain combines TRBV10-3 with TRBJ2-7; TRBD2 is a possible D gene (5 bases). Trimming took 5 bases from V and 5 from J, leaving 10 bases between them. The CDR3 is made up of 12 amino acids. Germline-derived CDR1 and CDR2 are ENHRY and SYGVKD.

V is TRBV13 and J is TRBJ2-1; 11 bases fit TRBD2. The ends lost 3 bases at V and 2 bases at J; junction bases unmatched: 3. Germline assignment: CDR1 PRHDT and CDR2 FYEKMQ (reference sequence). CDR3 length equals 16 residues. The CDR3 DNA reads TGTGCCAGCAGCTTCCAGACTAGCGGGGCCTACAATGAGCAGTTCTTC. It encodes CASSFQTSGAYNEQFF.

CDR3 in amino acids: CASSYQGVYGYTF. The CDR3 DNA reads TGTGCCAGCAGTTACCAGGGGGTCTATGGCTACACCTTC. The chain is built from TRBV6-5 and TRBJ1-2, with 7 bases fitting TRBD1. Trimming removed 2 bases from V and 4 bases from J; junction bases left unmatched: 1. In germline, CDR1 is MNHEY, CDR2 SVGAGI. This CDR3 region has 13 residues.

As to this clone: The DNA is left out, because the CDR3 cannot be placed on it with certainty; the CDR3 is given as TCRdb lists it. CDR3: CAWSVRRAGELFF. The rearrangement uses TRBV30 and TRBJ2-2; the D call TRBD2 from the table was never checked on the DNA. Termini included, the CDR3 measures 13 amino acids. Germline-derived CDR1 and CDR2 are GTSNPN and SVGIG (reference sequence).

The chain combines TRBV6-6 with TRBJ2-5; TRBD2 agrees at 7 bases. The length of the CDR3 is 13 residues. Germline V gene lookup returns CDR1 MNHNY and CDR2 SVGAGI (reference sequence). The V gene end was trimmed by 4 bases and the J gene end by 5 bases; junction bases not matched to a gene: 4. The CDR3 region is CASSWGGVETQYF. The CDR3 DNA is TGTGCCAGCAGTTGGGGGGGTGTGGAGACCCAGTACTTC.

The J gene is TRBJ2-7, the V gene TRBV6-5; 14 nucleotides align to TRBD2. V dropped 0 bases and J dropped 4; count of bases not matched to a gene: 2. Germline V gives CDR1 MNHEY, CDR2 SVGAGI. The CDR3 has 16 amino acids. In DNA form, the CDR3 reads TGTGCCAGCAGTTACTCGGGACTAGCGGGAGAATACGAGCAGTACTTC. Encoded protein: CASSYSGLAGEYEQYF.